This T cell receptor (beta chain) was identified during a study of blood T cell repertoires in COVID-19. Overall study: Both acute and convalescent COVID-19 samples were obtained from the United States, Italy and Spain. PBMCs, B-cell-depleted T cells, or T cells were the source of the cDNA or gDNA that made up the material.

The authors' processing: Scientists estimated how many nucleated cells there were by amplifying reference gene primers. Clones were sequenced by immunoSEQ multiplex PCR, and TCRdb holds only the in-frame ones, with some missing. The D gene and trimming were derived from the DNA, and the V and J assignments and clone size from that table. The table includes 150,000 to 200,000 clones, approximately 84% detected once. Trimming shortened V by 4 bases and J by 3 bases, and 16 bases separated the two germline ends. This CDR3 contains 15 residues. The germline V gene encodes CDR1 SGHRS and CDR2 YFSETQ. This receptor was obtained from a woman of 80 years or more with acute or convalescent COVID-19. The chain combines TRBV5-1 with TRBJ1-1, with D maybe TRBD1 (6 bases). The sample was peripheral blood. In DNA form, the CDR3 reads TGCGCCAGCAGCCTGAATACAGGGAGGGACACTGAAGCTTTCTTT. Protein product: CASSLNTGRDTEAFF.